This T cell receptor (beta chain) was captured in a study of CD8 T cells in Susac syndrome. The study's findings and limits: The study conceded that relatively few individuals underwent its TCR sequencing and HLA analysis.

Reverse transcription used about 0.45 to 1 ug RNA and random hexamers. Amplification of TCR beta CDR3 across 54 Vbeta and 13 Jbeta was performed with immunoSEQ multiplex PCR. TCRdb itself ran the immunoSEQ multiplex PCR reads through MiXCR, one entry per CDR3 protein. In the table there are approximately 110,000 distinct CDR3 sequences, about 93% of which are singletons. CD8+ and CD4+ T cells circulating in blood were sequenced for TCR beta. The TEMRA cells underwent FACS enrichment, while the CD8+ and CD4+ T cells underwent negative isolation. Points on this clonotype: Its antigen remains unknown.

The V end was cut by 6 bases, the J end by 1 base, with 17 bases between. CDR3 length: 15 residues. The germline CDR1 and CDR2 sequences are DFQATT and SNEGSKA (reference sequence). This rearrangement joins TRBV20-1 to TRBJ2-3; a weak D match, TRBD2 (5 bases). The clonotype comes from a human donor in good health. Material for sequencing was CD4+ T cells from PBMCs. The CDR3: CSARTSRIRTDTQYF. CDR3 sequence (DNA): TGCAGTGCGCGGACTTCCAGGATCCGCACAGATACGCAGTATTTT.